This entry is about one T cell receptor beta chain. Its specificity is unknown. The data are from a study of monozygotic twins with inflammatory bowel disease. Study-level findings and limits: Ultimately, a single strong signal or clonotype associated with IBD was not supported. IBD patients shared fewer clonotypes with other individuals than healthy twins, especially patients with disease activity signs.

TCRdb re-called the 5' RACE reads; every CDR3 protein appears as one record, without DNA. Its table records approximately 330,000 distinct CDR3 sequences. Germline CDR1 is MNHNS and CDR2 is SASEGT. This CDR3 comprises 15 residues. The chain uses TRBV6-1 and TRBJ2-1; TCRdb reports TRBD1, a call that lacks DNA to check it against. The sample was blood. The origin of this receptor is a human donor with ulcerative colitis or Crohn's disease, or a healthy co-twin of an affected twin (not recorded which). The CDR3 region is CASSDEGGGNNEQFF.